The next 29 T cell receptor beta chains were all read from a single sample in a study of shared clonotypes between healthy human individuals. TCRdb keeps only in-frame clones here, not all; method: immunoSEQ multiplex PCR. The table has about 690,000 clones, about 90% seen once. The specimen was memory CD8+ T cells from PBMCs. The subset was: CD45RO+ cells pooled with CCR7-negative TemRA cells. The receptors come from a man aged 18-30 years in good health. Some clones in this sample may be carry-over from other donors' samples.

This sequence joins TRBV28 and TRBJ2-1, with 9 positions matching TRBD1. In germline, CDR1 is MDHEN, CDR2 SYDVKM. With 7 bases clipped from V and 8 bases from J, the junction kept 18 bases outside the gene matches. The CDR3 runs to 17 residues. The CDR3 spells CASNPPFTGGAGYEQFF. For the CDR3, the DNA is TGTGCCAGCAATCCGCCTTTTACAGGGGGCGCAGGGTATGAGCAGTTCTTC. Together with reference TRBV28 and TRBJ2-1, the CDR3 gives the full variable domain: DVKVTQSSRYLVKRTGEKVFLECVQDMDHENMFWYRQDPGLGLRLIYFSYDVKMKEKGDIPEGYSVSREKKERFSLILESASTNQTSMYLCASNPPFTGGAGYEQFFGPGTRLTVL.

A single count supports this clone. The chain has TRBV7-9 and TRBJ1-5, with D uncertain. Trimming took 6 bases from V and 2 from J, leaving 14 bases between them. The germline gives CDR1 SEHNR, CDR2 FQNEAQ (reference sequence). The CDR3 loop spans 15 amino acids. This CDR3 is CASSSTETGNQPQHF. The CDR3 DNA sequence: TGTGCCAGCAGTTCGACCGAGACCGGCAATCAGCCCCAGCATTTT.

The chain links TRBV19 to TRBJ2-2, with 7 bases fitting TRBD1. The CDR3 is 16 residues long. Germline loops: CDR1 LNHDA, CDR2 SQIVND (reference sequence). The ends lost 5 bases at V and 3 bases at J; junction bases unmatched: 9. The CDR3 is CASSGIPGQHTGELFF. DNA of the CDR3: TGTGCCAGTAGTGGCATCCCGGGACAGCACACCGGGGAGCTGTTTTTT.

The rearrangement uses TRBV9 and TRBJ2-1, with D unclear. The CDR3 is made up of 15 amino acids. In germline, CDR1 is SGDLS, CDR2 YYNGEE. V was pared by 4 bases and J by 0 bases, with 11 bases between. The CDR3 loop is CASSPGGPSYNEQFF. DNA for the CDR3: TGTGCCAGCAGCCCAGGCGGACCCTCCTACAATGAGCAGTTCTTC.

The chain employs TRBV28 and TRBJ1-1, with D uncertain. This CDR3 is built from 15 residues. Per the germline V gene, CDR1 is MDHEN and CDR2 is SYDVKM. Trimming removed 2 bases at V and 3 bases at J, with 13 bases between. CDR3 nucleotides: TGTGCCAGCAGTTTACGATCGGGGTTGTACACTGAAGCTTTCTTT. Translation: CASSLRSGLYTEAFF.

The chain is built from TRBV7-9 and TRBJ1-1; D is perhaps TRBD1 (5 bases). Per the germline V gene, CDR1 is SEHNR and CDR2 is FQNEAQ (reference sequence). The CDR3 consists of 15 residues. Deletions cut 3 bases from V and 6 bases from J, with 17 bases between. For the CDR3, the DNA is TGTGCCAGCAGCTTTTCGGGGAGGGGTGATCCTGAAGCTTTCTTT. This gives the protein CASSFSGRGDPEAFF. The full variable domain, its missing parts supplied by reference TRBV7-9 and TRBJ1-1, is DTGVSQNPRHKITKRGQNVTFRCDPISEHNRLYWYRQTLGQGPEFLTYFQNEAQLEKSRLLSDRFSAERPKGSFSTLEIQRTEQGDSAMYLCASSFSGRGDPEAFFGQGTRLTVV.

The V call is TRBV4-3, the J call TRBJ2-7; the match to TRBD2 covers 10 bases. V lost 2 bases, J lost 2 bases, and 9 bases stayed unmatched. This CDR3 region has 17 residues. The germline V gene has CDR1 LGHNA and CDR2 YSLEER. DNA of the CDR3: TGCGCCAGCAGCCAAATAAGCGTAGCGGGAGGAACCTACGAGCAGTACTTC. Protein product: CASSQISVAGGTYEQYF.

A remark on this clone: A much more abundant neighbour one base away suggests this may be a read error. The chain is built from TRBV11-1 and TRBJ2-7; no reliable D call. The CDR3 is 14 amino acids. Trimming cost V 5 bases and J 4 bases, with 15 bases left between them. Germline V lookup: CDR1 SGHAT, CDR2 FQDESV (reference sequence). CDR3 nucleotide sequence: TGTGCCAGCAGCCCGTGGGCCACCTCATACGAGCAGTACTTC. This gives the protein CASSPWATSYEQYF.

The rearrangement joins TRBV6-5 to TRBJ2-2; TRBD2 is a possible D gene (6 bases). V lost 10 bases, J lost 6 bases, and 6 bases lay in between. The CDR3 extends over 10 amino acids. CDR1 and CDR2 from the germline V gene are MNHEY and SVGAGI. The CDR3 bases are TGTGCCACGGGAGCCGGGGAGCTGTTTTTT. As protein: CATGAGELFF.

This chain joins TRBV4-1 and TRBJ2-1; unclear D gene. Germline CDR1 MGHRA, CDR2 YSYEKL. V gave up 3 bases and J gave up 1 base, with 25 bases separating them. This CDR3 has 20 residues. CDR3 nucleotides: TGCGCCAGCAGCCACCGACCGTATCTTTCCGCGTTTAGGTCCTACAATGAGCAGTTCTTC. Its translation is CASSHRPYLSAFRSYNEQFF.

This chain uses TRBV7-9 with TRBJ1-2, with no clear D. Germline loops: CDR1 SEHNR, CDR2 FQNEAQ (reference sequence). The CDR3 spans 18 residues. V dropped 7 bases and J dropped 2 bases, with 26 bases sitting between them. The CDR3: CASTTPWSGSSINYGYTF. The CDR3 DNA sequence: TGTGCCAGCACCACTCCATGGTCCGGGTCATCCATAAACTATGGCTACACCTTC.

The chain is built from TRBV15 and TRBJ1-2; D is possibly TRBD1 (6 bases). Germline V lookup: CDR1 LNHNV, CDR2 YYDKDF (reference sequence). V dropped 5 bases and J dropped 4 bases, with 29 bases sitting between them. This CDR3 has 19 residues. CDR3 in amino acids: CATSFSSTGGRVMGYGYTF. The CDR3 nucleotides read TGTGCCACCAGCTTTTCCTCGACCGGGGGGCGTGTTATGGGCTATGGCTACACCTTC.

This chain links TRBV19 with TRBJ2-3, with 7 bases that match TRBD2. This CDR3 has 16 residues. CDR1 is LNHDA, CDR2 SQIVND, per germline (reference sequence). The V segment lost 7 bases and the J segment 3 bases; nucleotides outside the gene matches: 13. The CDR3, as DNA: TGTGCCAGTAATCTCCTCAGGGTCGGGAGGACAGATACGCAGTATTTT. Translated, it gives CASNLLRVGRTDTQYF.

This clone was seen only once. This chain uses TRBV6-5 with TRBJ2-1, with D maybe TRBD2 (6 bases). The CDR3 has 13 residues. CDR1 and CDR2 (germline): MNHEY, SVGAGI. The ends were cut back, 4 bases at V and 3 bases at J, with 7 bases in the middle. The CDR3 DNA is TGTGCCAGCAGTTCTAGCGTCTACAATGAGCAGTTCTTC. Residues: CASSSSVYNEQFF.

V and J are TRBV9 and TRBJ2-7, with D tentatively TRBD1 (7 bases). CDR3 length equals 13 residues. Germline V CDR1 and CDR2: SGDLS, YYNGEE. Trimming stripped 4 bases from V and 5 bases from J, with 13 bases between. CDR3 region: CASSQGGVNEQYF. The CDR3 DNA sequence: TGTGCCAGCAGCCAGGGGGGAGTGAACGAGCAGTACTTC.

The chain uses TRBV7-3 and TRBJ1-5; no reliable D call. Germline-derived CDR1 and CDR2 are SGHTA and FQGTGA. V was pared by 5 bases and J by 1 base, with 18 bases between. CDR3 length: 17 amino acids. In DNA, the CDR3 is TGTGCCAGCAGCCCCGGGAGGGTAGGGTTAAGCAATCAGCCCCAGCATTTT. Translation: CASSPGRVGLSNQPQHF. The variable domain in full, with the rest retrieved from reference TRBV7-3 and TRBJ1-5, is GAGVSQTPSNKVTEKGKYVELRCDPISGHTALYWYRQSLGQGPEFLIYFQGTGAADDSGLPNDRFFAVRPEGSVSTLKIQRTERGDSAVYLCASSPGRVGLSNQPQHFGDGTRLSIL.

The genes are TRBV28 and TRBJ2-7; a possible D gene is TRBD2 (6 bases). The CDR3 sequence is 15 residues long. V shed 3 bases and J shed 1 base, with 13 bases lying between them. Germline CDR1 is MDHEN and CDR2 is SYDVKM. The CDR3 nucleotides read TGTGCCAGCAGTTTGATAGCGGCTGATTCCTACGAGCAGTACTTC. This gives the protein CASSLIAADSYEQYF.

V usage is TRBV18 and J usage is TRBJ1-1, with 7 bases aligning to TRBD1. CDR1 and CDR2 from the germline V gene are KGHSH and LQKENI. V lost 3 bases and J lost 0; bases outside the gene matches: 13. The CDR3 runs to 18 residues. The CDR3 DNA reads as TGTGCCAGCTCACCGCCCGACAGGGACCCACTTCTGAACACTGAAGCTTTCTTT. It encodes CASSPPDRDPLLNTEAFF. Complete variable domain (other parts from reference TRBV18 and TRBJ1-1): NAGVMQNPRHLVRRRGQEARLRCSPMKGHSHVYWYRQLPEEGLKFMVYLQKENIIDESGMPKERFSAEFPKEGPSILRIQQVVRGDSAAYFCASSPPDRDPLLNTEAFFGQGTRLTVV.

The chain joins TRBV7-2 to TRBJ2-7; D gene ambiguous. CDR1 and CDR2 from the germline V gene are SGHTA and FQGNSA. The V and J ends lost 5 bases and 3 bases respectively, with 5 bases between them. CDR3 length equals 11 residues. DNA for the CDR3: TGTGCCAGCAGCACCTACTACGAGCAGTACTTC. Amino acid sequence: CASSTYYEQYF.

This rearrangement joins TRBV27 to TRBJ1-1; 7 bases are shared with TRBD1. Germline CDR1 is MNHEY and CDR2 is SMNVEV (reference sequence). The CDR3 covers 14 residues. Trimming took 3 bases from V and 7 from J; bases not matched to a gene: 8. CDR3: CASSFGRGRGEAFF. CDR3 DNA sequence: TGTGCCAGCAGTTTCGGGAGGGGGCGGGGTGAAGCTTTCTTT.

This chain joins TRBV29-1 and TRBJ2-1, with 8 bases fitting TRBD2. Per germline, CDR1 SQVTM and CDR2 ANQGSEA. The CDR3 runs 18 residues. The junction had 17 bases not matched to a gene; V was cut back by 5 bases and J by 2 bases. The CDR3 DNA reads TGCAGCGTTCGTGGCGGGGAGCGGGAGTTTTCCGCCTACAATGAGCAGTTCTTC. Its translation is CSVRGGEREFSAYNEQFF.

The chain links TRBV25-1 to TRBJ2-3, with 7 bases matching TRBD1. CDR1 MGHDK and CDR2 SYGVNS come from the germline V gene. The V and J ends lost 2 bases and 4 bases, in that order; junction bases with no gene match: 6. The CDR3 loop spans 15 amino acids. CDR3 amino acids: CASSEVRQGPDTQYF. Written as DNA, the CDR3 is TGTGCCAGCAGTGAAGTTCGACAGGGCCCAGATACGCAGTATTTT. The entire variable domain, with the rest obtained from reference TRBV25-1 and TRBJ2-3, is as follows: EADIYQTPRYLVIGTGKKITLECSQTMGHDKMYWYQQDPGMELHLIHYSYGVNSTEKGDLSSESTVSRIRTEHFPLTLESARPSHTSQYLCASSEVRQGPDTQYFGPGTRLTVL.

The chain has TRBV19 and TRBJ2-7, with 10 positions matching TRBD1. The CDR3 runs to 13 residues. In germline, CDR1 is LNHDA, CDR2 SQIVND (reference sequence). After removal of 6 bases from V and 5 bases from J, the junction contained 4 bases not matched to a gene. The CDR3 spells CASRDRGQNEQYF. The CDR3 bases are TGTGCCAGTAGAGACAGGGGGCAGAACGAGCAGTACTTC.

This clone was recorded a few times. The CDR3 nucleotides are TGTGCCAGCAGCGCAACCATTAGCGGCATCAATGAGCAGTTCTTC. It is translated as CASSATISGINEQFF. This chain connects TRBV7-9 to TRBJ2-1; a possible D gene is TRBD2 (6 bases). CDR3 length equals 15 residues. V gave up 5 bases and J gave up 6 bases, with 17 bases separating them. CDR1 is SEHNR and CDR2 is FQNEAQ in the germline V gene (reference sequence). Combining the CDR3 with reference TRBV7-9 and TRBJ2-1 gives the whole variable domain DTGVSQNPRHKITKRGQNVTFRCDPISEHNRLYWYRQTLGQGPEFLTYFQNEAQLEKSRLLSDRFSAERPKGSFSTLEIQRTEQGDSAMYLCASSATISGINEQFFGPGTRLTVL.

J is TRBJ1-1 and V is TRBV15; D unclear. Trimming cost V 0 bases and J 1 base, with 15 bases left between them. Germline V gives CDR1 LNHNV, CDR2 YYDKDF (reference sequence). The CDR3 length is 17 residues. The DNA of the CDR3 is TGTGCCACCAGCAGAGACGGGAGAAGAGCCCCGAACACTGAAGCTTTCTTT. Protein: CATSRDGRRAPNTEAFF.

The chain combines TRBV19 with TRBJ2-5; D unclear. This CDR3 has 15 residues. Trimming stripped 5 bases from V and 0 bases from J, with 13 bases between. Germline lookup yields CDR1 LNHDA and CDR2 SQIVND (reference sequence). The CDR3 nucleotides are TGTGCCAGTAGTCTGGATTGGGCGTACCAAGAGACCCAGTACTTC. Residues: CASSLDWAYQETQYF. The full variable domain, with the rest looked up from reference TRBV19 and TRBJ2-5, is DGGITQSPKYLFRKEGQNVTLSCEQNLNHDAMYWYRQDPGQGLRLIYYSQIVNDFQKGDIAEGYSVSREKKESFPLTVTSAQKNPTAFYLCASSLDWAYQETQYFGPGTRLLVL.

The chain is built from TRBV4-3 and TRBJ1-1; no firm D call. There are 16 residues in the CDR3. Germline-derived CDR1 and CDR2 are LGHNA and YSLEER. Trimming took 0 bases from V and 3 from J, leaving 14 bases between them. CDR3 amino acids: CASSQDEALGDTEAFF. In nucleotides, the CDR3 is TGCGCCAGCAGCCAAGACGAGGCCCTCGGGGACACTGAAGCTTTCTTT.

The V gene is TRBV27, the J gene TRBJ1-2; D might be TRBD1 (6 bases). Trimming shortened V by 6 bases and J by 2 bases, and 13 bases separated the two germline ends. The germline gives CDR1 MNHEY, CDR2 SMNVEV (reference sequence). This CDR3 comprises 14 residues. The CDR3 nucleotides are TGTGCCAGCAGCCTTTGGGGGCCAAACTATGGCTACACCTTC. Translated: CASSLWGPNYGYTF.

This clone was detected once. This chain links TRBV5-6 with TRBJ1-3; D uncertain. The CDR3 loop spans 14 amino acids. Germline assignment: CDR1 SGHDT and CDR2 YYEEEE. The ends were cut back, 2 bases at V and 4 bases at J, with 10 bases in the middle. In DNA form, the CDR3 reads TGTGCCAGCAGCTTTGGTTATTCCGGAAACACCATATATTTT. Translated: CASSFGYSGNTIYF.